These 18 T cell receptor beta chains share one sample of origin, sequenced in a study of blood T cell repertoires in COVID-19. The assay was immunoSEQ multiplex PCR, and TCRdb's table has in-frame clones only and misses some. This sample carries roughly 70,000 clones, approximately 90% of them seen once, and the ten largest clones take less than 7.5%. Material: peripheral blood. The source is an elderly woman with active COVID-19.

This clone appeared a single time. V usage is TRBV9 and J usage is TRBJ1-1, with unresolved D. Germline loops: CDR1 SGDLS, CDR2 YYNGEE. V lost 8 bases to trimming and J lost 4 bases, with 15 bases between them. This CDR3 is built from 13 residues. CDR3 nucleotides: TGTGCCAGTTCCAGGACTTGGATCACTGAAGCTTTCTTT. This gives the protein CASSRTWITEAFF.

The rearrangement joins TRBV27 to TRBJ2-2; unclear D gene. V lost 3 bases and J 1 base, leaving 6 bases between the germline ends. Germline-derived CDR1 and CDR2 are MNHEY and SMNVEV (reference sequence). The CDR3 has 14 residues. The CDR3 loop is CASSFARNTGELFF. In DNA, the CDR3 is TGTGCCAGCAGTTTTGCGCGGAACACCGGGGAGCTGTTTTTT.

The J gene is TRBJ2-7, the V gene TRBV11-1; D unresolved. V dropped 1 base and J dropped 1 base, with 5 bases sitting between them. The CDR3 is made up of 13 amino acids. Germline lookup yields CDR1 SGHAT and CDR2 FQDESV (reference sequence). The chain's CDR3 is CASSLDRSYEQYF. The CDR3, as DNA: TGTGCCAGCAGCTTAGACAGATCCTACGAGCAGTACTTC.

This clone occurred once. The chain recombines TRBV5-5 with TRBJ2-5, with TRBD2 matching over 7 bases. Germline values: CDR1 SGHKS, CDR2 YYEKEE (reference sequence). CDR3 length: 17 amino acids. After removal of 1 base from V and 5 bases from J, the junction contained 14 bases not matched to a gene. The CDR3 sequence: CASSLSALAVDRETQYF. The DNA of the CDR3 is TGTGCCAGCAGCTTGTCTGCGCTAGCGGTAGATCGGGAGACCCAGTACTTC.

The chain couples TRBV11-2 to TRBJ2-7, with D possibly matching TRBD2 (5 bases). Germline V gene lookup returns CDR1 SGHAT and CDR2 FQNNGV. This CDR3 has 13 residues. V gave up 5 bases and J gave up 7 bases, with 15 bases separating them. The CDR3 is CASSPGGALEQYF. The CDR3 DNA is TGTGCCAGCAGCCCCGGAGGCGCGCTAGAGCAGTACTTC.

The DNA for the CDR3 is TGTGCCAGTAGTTCCCGACAAGGCAAAGCTTTCTTT. It is translated as CASSSRQGKAFF. The genes are TRBV19 and TRBJ1-1; D is uncertain. The CDR3 consists of 12 residues. The germline CDR1 and CDR2 sequences are LNHDA and SQIVND (reference sequence). V was trimmed by 5 bases and J by 9 bases, leaving 13 bases between them.

This clone was seen just once. V and J are TRBV19 and TRBJ1-1, with D possibly matching TRBD1 (5 bases). Germline V gene data show CDR1 as LNHDA and CDR2 as SQIVND (reference sequence). There are 15 residues in the CDR3. V was cut by 3 bases and J by 0 bases, with 11 bases left in between. CDR3 residues: CASSISGIMNTEAFF. Here the CDR3 DNA reads TGTGCCAGTAGTATCTCAGGGATCATGAACACTGAAGCTTTCTTT.

The V call is TRBV18, the J call TRBJ2-1; D possibly corresponds to TRBD1 (5 bases). CDR3 length equals 15 residues. CDR1 is KGHSH, CDR2 LQKENI, per germline. With 3 bases removed from V and 3 bases from J, the gap between germline ends came to 12 bases. For the CDR3, the DNA is TGTGCCAGCTCACCCTTCCTCGACAGCTACAATGAGCAGTTCTTC. This sequence encodes CASSPFLDSYNEQFF.

The rearrangement links TRBV3-1 (or the pseudogene TRBV3-2) to TRBJ1-5; unclear D gene. The CDR3 is 14 amino acids. Between the trimmed V and J ends, which lost 4 bases and 0 bases, there was a span of 7 bases. Per germline, CDR1 LGHDT and CDR2 YNNKEL (reference sequence). CDR3: CASSPGNSNQPQHF. In nucleotides, the CDR3 is TGTGCCAGCAGCCCGGGAAATAGCAATCAGCCCCAGCATTTT.

This clone has just a few counts. The chain has TRBV5-3 and TRBJ2-7, with 7 bases that match TRBD1. TRBV5-3 is classed as an ORF, of uncertain function. CDR3 length: 14 amino acids. V gave up 5 bases and J gave up 3 bases; unmatched junction bases: 8. CDR3 DNA: TGTGCCAGAAGTCCAGGGGCAGGGGGCTACGAGCAGTACTTC. This encodes CARSPGAGGYEQYF.

The V and J genes are TRBV6-6 and TRBJ2-3; 8 bases fit TRBD1. The ends lost 5 bases at V and 1 base at J; junction bases unmatched: 5. The CDR3 sequence is 15 residues long. Germline-derived CDR1 and CDR2 are MNHNY and SVGAGI (reference sequence). The CDR3: CASSRGQVRTDTQYF. In DNA form, the CDR3 reads TGTGCCAGCAGTCGGGGACAGGTGCGCACAGATACGCAGTATTTT.

The gene calls are TRBV10-3 and TRBJ2-6, with a possible D match to TRBD2 (7 bases). This CDR3 spans 17 amino acids. Germline V gene data show CDR1 as ENHRY and CDR2 as SYGVKD. Trimming left V 4 bases short and J 0 bases short, with 13 bases between. CDR3 nucleotide sequence: TGTGCCATCAGTGGGGGAGGGGGGCCCTCTGGGGCCAACGTCCTGACTTTC. Protein sequence: CAISGGGGPSGANVLTF.

The chain is built from TRBV6-6 and TRBJ2-5; 9 bases map to TRBD1. J gave up 5 bases and V 7 bases, and 5 bases lay outside the gene matches. The germline V gene has CDR1 MNHNY and CDR2 SVGAGI (reference sequence). This CDR3 is 13 amino acids long. The CDR3 sequence: CASTDRGGETQYF. The CDR3 DNA reads as TGTGCCAGCACGGACAGGGGAGGGGAGACCCAGTACTTC.

This chain connects TRBV7-8 to TRBJ2-7; D gene ambiguous. V was clipped by 5 bases and J by 1 base, with 12 bases between them. Germline V lookup: CDR1 SGHVS, CDR2 FQNEAQ. This CDR3 comprises 14 residues. As DNA, the CDR3 is TGTGCCAGCAGCCTTCTGCCAGGTTCCTACGAGCAGTACTTC. Translated, it gives CASSLLPGSYEQYF.

The chain links TRBV4-1 to TRBJ2-2, with TRBD2 matching over 8 bases. Trimming at V came to 4 bases and at J to 5 bases, leaving 9 bases not matched to a gene. Germline CDR1 reads MGHRA; CDR2 reads YSYEKL. This CDR3 has 16 residues. The CDR3 region is CASSLGRASGTGELFF. CDR3 coding DNA: TGCGCCAGCAGCCTCGGAAGGGCTAGCGGGACCGGGGAGCTGTTTTTT.

The V call is TRBV6-2 or TRBV6-3, the J call TRBJ2-3, with D tentatively TRBD2 (6 bases). Trimming took off 2 bases at V and 0 bases at J, with 9 bases between the two ends. CDR1 and CDR2 (germline): MNHEY, SVGEGT. CDR3 length equals 15 residues. The CDR3 nucleotides read TGTGCCAGCAGTTACGCTGGGGGGAGCACAGATACGCAGTATTTT. This encodes CASSYAGGSTDTQYF.

The V gene is TRBV28, the J gene TRBJ2-3; 7 nucleotides match TRBD2. Trimming cost V 6 bases and J 6 bases; bases outside gene matches: 9. The CDR3 runs 14 residues. The germline V gene has CDR1 MDHEN and CDR2 SYDVKM. The CDR3: CASRQLAVRDTQYF. CDR3 DNA: TGTGCCAGCAGACAGCTAGCGGTTAGGGATACGCAGTATTTT.

J is TRBJ2-1 and V is TRBV7-6; 7 bases fit TRBD1. The CDR3 has 16 amino acids. The V gene end was trimmed by 5 bases and the J gene end by 4 bases; junction bases not matched to a gene: 11. Germline CDR1 and CDR2: SGHVS and FNYEAQ. The CDR3, as DNA: TGTGCCAGCAGCGGGAAACCGGGACAGATATACAATGAGCAGTTCTTC. Its protein is CASSGKPGQIYNEQFF.